This TCR beta chain was captured in a study of cytomegalovirus exposure and HLA in healthy donors. Background on the study: Within an early data release were 80 million to 90 million unique TCRs drawn from HLA-typed donors.

The PCR employed 60 Vbeta primers together with 13 Jbeta primers. Here immunoSEQ multiplex PCR was the method, and the copy in TCRdb shows in-frame clones only, minus some. Of about 180,000 clones detected, 60% to 80% appear once; the ten largest clones hold about 6.4%. The germline CDR1 and CDR2 sequences are MDHEN and SYDVKM. The CDR3 runs to 15 residues. Trimming took 5 bases from V and 2 from J, leaving 14 bases between them. This TCR came from a man aged 35 to 55 in good health and CMV-seropositive. The sequenced material came from PBMCs. The chain combines TRBV28 with TRBJ2-3; weak D call: TRBD2 (5 bases). The CDR3 spells CASSEVARNTDTQYF. For the CDR3, the DNA is TGTGCCAGCAGTGAGGTAGCGAGAAACACAGATACGCAGTATTTT.